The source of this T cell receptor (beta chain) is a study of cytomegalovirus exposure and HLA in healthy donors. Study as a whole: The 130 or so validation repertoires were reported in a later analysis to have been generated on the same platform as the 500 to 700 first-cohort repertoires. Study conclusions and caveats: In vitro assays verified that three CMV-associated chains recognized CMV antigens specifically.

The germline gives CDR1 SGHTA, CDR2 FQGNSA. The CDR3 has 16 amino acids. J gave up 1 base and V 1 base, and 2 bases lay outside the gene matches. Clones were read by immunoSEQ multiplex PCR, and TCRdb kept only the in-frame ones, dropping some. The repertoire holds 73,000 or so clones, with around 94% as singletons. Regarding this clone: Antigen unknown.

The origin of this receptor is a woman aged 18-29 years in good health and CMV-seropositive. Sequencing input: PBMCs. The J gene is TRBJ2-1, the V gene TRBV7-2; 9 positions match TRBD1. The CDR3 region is CASSLDRGRSYNEQFF. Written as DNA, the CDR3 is TGTGCCAGCAGCTTAGACAGGGGGCGTTCCTACAATGAGCAGTTCTTC.